The 30 T cell receptor beta chains below come from one sample, sequenced in a study of CD8+CD57+ T cells in acquired aplastic anemia. Genomic DNA templated the TCR beta VDJ and CDR3 profiling. One entry per CDR3 protein results from TCRdb running MiXCR on the reads. This table has 190,000 or so distinct CDR3 sequences, 61% appearing once. Sequences were obtained from sorted CD4+, CD8+, or CD8+CD57+ T cells (not recorded which) from PBMCs. Every receptor here comes from a human donor in good health.

The V gene is TRBV7-9, the J gene TRBJ2-7; 7 bases fit TRBD1. The CDR3 extends over 15 amino acids. Per the germline V gene, CDR1 is SEHNR and CDR2 is FQNEAQ (reference sequence). With V trimmed by 1 base and J by 1 base, 4 bases remained unmatched. CDR3 DNA sequence: TGTGCCAGCAGCTTAGGGACGACAGGGTCCTACGAGCAGTACTTC. Its translation: CASSLGTTGSYEQYF.

Remarks on this clonotype: Mismatch with germline at one junction end may stem from a read error. The chain carries TRBV10-3 and TRBJ2-7; the match to TRBD2 covers 12 bases. Germline V gene sequence: CDR1 ENHRY, CDR2 SYGVKD. The CDR3 runs 15 residues. The CDR3: CASSKTSGGTYEQYF. CDR3 nucleotides: TGTGCCAGCAGTAAGACTAGCGGGGGTACCTACGAACAGTACTTC.

Of note for this clonotype: One end of the junction varies from germline; a read error may be responsible. V gene TRBV7-2 combines with J gene TRBJ2-3; D perhaps matches TRBD2 (6 bases). Germline V gives CDR1 SGHTA, CDR2 FQGNSA. The CDR3 consists of 15 residues. CDR3 nucleotide sequence: TGCGCCAGCAGCCAAAGTCTCGGGGGAGCAGATACGCAGTATTTT. Translation gives CASSQSLGGADTQYF.

V and J are TRBV7-3 and TRBJ2-3; 10 bases map to TRBD2. Germline values: CDR1 SGHTA, CDR2 FQGTGA. The trim removed 6 bases at V and 1 base at J, leaving 13 bases unmatched. The CDR3 length is 18 residues. The CDR3 DNA sequence: TGTGCCAGCAGATCTGGGCCTAGCGGGAGTTATGGCACAGATACGCAGTATTTT. Amino acid sequence: CASRSGPSGSYGTDTQYF.

As to this clonotype: Relative to the germline gene, one junction end is altered; a read error may explain this. The chain combines TRBV9 with TRBJ2-5, with TRBD1 matching 7 bases. The CDR3 runs to 13 residues. Per the germline V gene, CDR1 is SGDLS and CDR2 is YYNGEE. CDR3 sequence reads: CAGSVGTAGTQYF. In nucleotides, the CDR3 is TGTGCCGGCAGCGTAGGGACAGCAGGGACCCAGTACTTC. Using reference TRBV9 and TRBJ2-5 for the parts outside the CDR3, the full variable domain is DSGVTQTPKHLITATGQRVTLRCSPRSGDLSVYWYQQSLDQGLQFLIQYYNGEERAKGNILERFSAQQFPDLHSELNLSSLELGDSALYFCAGSVGTAGTQYFGPGTRLLVL.

The chain links TRBV5-1 to TRBJ2-7; TRBD1 matches 9 bases. Germline CDR1 and CDR2: SGHRS and YFSETQ. The V segment lost 3 bases and the J segment 7 bases; nucleotides outside the gene matches: 2. CDR3 length: 12 amino acids. Written as DNA, the CDR3 is TGCGCCAGCAGCTGGACAGGGGATGAGCAGTACTTC. Protein sequence: CASSWTGDEQYF.

This clonotype was observed at least ten times. The rearrangement joins TRBV2 to TRBJ2-7; TRBD1 matches 8 bases. The CDR3 is 15 amino acids. Germline CDR1 SNHLY, CDR2 FYNNEI. J was trimmed by 3 bases and V by 6 bases; bases with no gene match: 10. The CDR3 loop reads CASRRTGQEGYEQYF. CDR3 sequence (DNA): TGTGCCAGCAGAAGAACGGGACAGGAGGGCTACGAGCAGTACTTC.

The rearrangement joins TRBV9 to TRBJ2-7; a possible D gene is TRBD2 (7 bases). The CDR3 spans 15 residues. Germline V gives CDR1 SGDLS, CDR2 YYNGEE. Trimming removed 2 bases from V and 0 bases from J, with 12 bases in between. The CDR3 reads CASSVGGDTSYEQYF. The CDR3, as DNA: TGTGCCAGCAGCGTGGGAGGGGACACCTCCTACGAGCAGTACTTC.

The V gene is TRBV19, the J gene TRBJ2-7; TRBD2 aligns across 7 bases. The CDR3 is 13 amino acids. The trim removed 6 bases at V and 5 bases at J, leaving 7 bases unmatched. The germline V gene has CDR1 LNHDA and CDR2 SQIVND (reference sequence). This CDR3 is CASSPGLVNEQYF. In nucleotides, the CDR3 is TGTGCCAGTAGCCCCGGACTAGTGAACGAGCAGTACTTC.

This chain joins TRBV7-9 and TRBJ1-6; D is uncertain. CDR1 is SEHNR, CDR2 FQNEAQ, per germline (reference sequence). Trimming left V 2 bases short and J 12 bases short, with 11 bases between. This CDR3 has 13 amino acids. CDR3 sequence reads: CASSLLAAQPLHF. In DNA form, the CDR3 reads TGTGCCAGCAGCTTATTGGCGGCCCAACCCCTCCACTTT.

This clonotype was counted a few times. V usage is TRBV3-1 and J usage is TRBJ1-6; possible D gene TRBD1, 5 bases. The CDR3 loop spans 12 amino acids. Germline V gives CDR1 LGHDT, CDR2 YNNKEL (reference sequence). V gave up 6 bases and J gave up 10 bases, with 10 bases separating them. The CDR3 loop is CASRDIGSPLHF. The CDR3 nucleotides read TGTGCCAGCAGGGACATAGGCTCACCCCTCCACTTT. The full variable domain, in which reference TRBV3-1 and TRBJ1-6 provide the parts outside the CDR3, is DTAVSQTPKYLVTQMGNDKSIKCEQNLGHDTMYWYKQDSKKFLKIMFSYNNKELIINETVPNRFSPKSPDKAHLNLHINSLELGDSAVYFCASRDIGSPLHFGNGTRLTVT.

The chain uses TRBV7-2 and TRBJ1-5; no clear D. The CDR3 has 11 residues. Germline V lookup: CDR1 SGHTA, CDR2 FQGNSA. Deletions cut 1 base from V and 14 bases from J, with 9 bases between. The CDR3 reads CASSLVSYEHF. For the CDR3, the DNA is TGTGCCAGCAGCTTAGTATCCTACGAGCATTTT.

This clonotype was seen many times. This chain links TRBV24-1 with TRBJ2-3; tentatively, D is TRBD2 (5 bases). The V gene's germline CDR1 is KGHDR and CDR2 SFDVKD. V lost 0 bases and J lost 2, with 8 bases in between. The CDR3 spans 15 residues. CDR3 DNA sequence: TGTGCCACCAGTGATTTGCAAGCGGACACAGATACGCAGTATTTT. As protein: CATSDLQADTDTQYF.

The chain combines TRBV7-8 with TRBJ1-6; no clear D gene. The germline V gene has CDR1 SGHVS and CDR2 FQNEAQ. This CDR3 is built from 14 residues. V was pared by 5 bases and J by 7 bases, with 12 bases between. The CDR3 DNA sequence: TGTGCCAGCAGCATACGGAGGTCCAATTCACCCCTCCACTTT. Its translation is CASSIRRSNSPLHF.

This chain connects TRBV7-9 to TRBJ1-5; D uncertain. This CDR3 is built from 13 residues. Germline assignment: CDR1 SEHNR and CDR2 FQNEAQ (reference sequence). V was cut by 5 bases and J by 5 bases, with 10 bases left in between. CDR3 region: CASSRTADQPQHF. In DNA, the CDR3 is TGTGCCAGCAGCCGTACAGCGGATCAGCCCCAGCATTTT.

The V and J genes are TRBV10-3 and TRBJ2-7; no reliable D call. Trimming removed 1 base from V and 6 bases from J, with 4 bases in between. The germline V gene encodes CDR1 ENHRY and CDR2 SYGVKD. The CDR3 runs to 11 residues. This CDR3 is CAISELGEQYF. CDR3 coding DNA: TGTGCCATCAGTGAGTTGGGCGAGCAGTACTTC.

This chain joins TRBV24-1 and TRBJ2-7; D may correspond to TRBD1 or TRBD2 (5 bases each). Trimming removed 3 bases at V and 1 base at J, with 12 bases between. The CDR3 covers 15 residues. Per the germline V gene, CDR1 is KGHDR and CDR2 is SFDVKD. The CDR3 DNA follows: TGTGCCACCAGTGATCCGGGACGACCGTCCTACGAGCAGTACTTC. This encodes CATSDPGRPSYEQYF.

The genes are TRBV7-9 and TRBJ2-3, with 8 positions matching TRBD2. Germline CDR1 SEHNR, CDR2 FQNEAQ (reference sequence). The junction had 15 bases not matched to a gene; V was cut back by 0 bases and J by 4 bases. CDR3 length: 19 residues. The CDR3 DNA follows: TGTGCCAGCAGCTTAGCGCACAGCGGGGGCCTAACTGAGGCAGATACGCAGTATTTT. It encodes CASSLAHSGGLTEADTQYF. Supplemented by reference TRBV7-9 and TRBJ2-3, the full variable domain reads DTGVSQNPRHKITKRGQNVTFRCDPISEHNRLYWYRQTLGQGPEFLTYFQNEAQLEKSRLLSDRFSAERPKGSFSTLEIQRTEQGDSAMYLCASSLAHSGGLTEADTQYFGPGTRLTVL.

The rearrangement uses TRBV19 and TRBJ2-5; TRBD1 aligns across 10 bases. CDR3 length: 15 amino acids. With V trimmed by 7 bases and J by 4 bases, 9 bases remained unmatched. CDR1 is LNHDA, CDR2 SQIVND, per germline (reference sequence). The CDR3: CASTLGTGEGETQYF. CDR3 sequence (DNA): TGTGCCAGTACCCTTGGGACAGGGGAAGGAGAGACCCAGTACTTC.

For this clonotype: A read error is likely, as this CDR3 ends without the conserved phenylalanine or tryptophan. This chain links TRBV5-1 with TRBJ2-3; 7 nucleotides align to TRBD2. CDR1 is SGHRS and CDR2 is YFSETQ in the germline V gene. Trimming removed 3 bases from V and 0 bases from J; junction bases left unmatched: 7. The CDR3 loop spans 16 amino acids. The CDR3 spells CASSWAGDYSTDTQYL. The DNA for the CDR3 is TGCGCCAGCAGCTGGGCCGGGGACTACAGCACAGATACGCAGTATCTT.

This rearrangement joins TRBV9 to TRBJ2-3, with D perhaps matching TRBD1 (6 bases). Germline V gene data show CDR1 as SGDLS and CDR2 as YYNGEE. The CDR3 contains 15 residues. With 4 bases removed from V and 6 bases from J, the gap between germline ends came to 18 bases. CDR3 in DNA: TGTGCCAGCAGCCAACCAGGGGCCGGCGGGGATACGCAGTATTTT. Amino acid sequence: CASSQPGAGGDTQYF.

This chain uses TRBV5-1 with TRBJ1-4; 7 bases are a match to TRBD1. The V gene end was trimmed by 4 bases and the J gene end by 5 bases; junction bases not matched to a gene: 8. The V gene's germline CDR1 is SGHRS and CDR2 YFSETQ. The CDR3 spans 15 residues. CDR3 DNA sequence: TGCGCCAGCAGCCTGTCGGGACAGCGGAATGAAAAACTGTTTTTT. Translated: CASSLSGQRNEKLFF.

The genes are TRBV18 and TRBJ2-6; D possibly corresponds to TRBD1 (5 bases). The ends were cut back, 3 bases at V and 0 bases at J, with 18 bases in the middle. CDR3 size: 19 residues. Per the germline V gene, CDR1 is KGHSH and CDR2 is LQKENI. The CDR3 here is CASSPLSGAYTSGANVLTF. CDR3 in DNA: TGTGCCAGCTCACCTTTAAGTGGGGCGTATACCTCTGGGGCCAACGTCCTGACTTTC.

J is TRBJ2-7 and V is TRBV2; 9 bases line up with TRBD1. This CDR3 is built from 13 residues. CDR1 is SNHLY and CDR2 is FYNNEI in the germline V gene. The junction had 5 bases not matched to a gene; V was cut back by 4 bases and J by 7 bases. The CDR3 is CASSGTGAKEQYF. In DNA form, the CDR3 reads TGTGCCAGCAGTGGGACAGGGGCGAAGGAGCAGTACTTC.

The J gene is TRBJ1-2, the V gene TRBV6-5; TRBD1 is a possible D gene (6 bases). Trimming removed 0 bases at V and 8 bases at J, with 13 bases between. CDR1 and CDR2 (germline): MNHEY, SVGAGI. This CDR3 contains 14 residues. DNA for the CDR3: TGTGCCAGCAGTTACTCAGGGGGAGAGAACGGCTACACCTTC. Amino acid sequence: CASSYSGGENGYTF.

This chain uses TRBV14 with TRBJ2-7; TRBD2 is a possible D gene (6 bases). Germline lookup yields CDR1 SGHDN and CDR2 FVKESK. V was clipped by 1 base and J by 6 bases, with 10 bases between them. This CDR3 has 13 amino acids. The chain's CDR3 is CASSQVPEGEQYF. The DNA for the CDR3 is TGTGCCAGCAGCCAAGTCCCGGAGGGCGAGCAGTACTTC.

The chain has TRBV20-1 and TRBJ2-7, with D possibly TRBD2 on 6 matching bases. Looked up from germline, CDR1 is DFQATT and CDR2 is SNEGSKA (reference sequence). The V gene lost 4 bases and the J gene lost 3 bases, with 19 bases spanning the gap. This CDR3 comprises 15 residues. CDR3 sequence (DNA): TGCAGTGCTACCGGGGGTCGGGAGAGCTACTACGAGCAGTACTTC. It specifies CSATGGRESYYEQYF.

Remarks on this clonotype: Mismatch with germline at one junction end may stem from a read error. This chain joins TRBV29-1 and TRBJ2-2; the D gene is possibly TRBD2 (5 bases). This CDR3 is built from 17 residues. Per germline, CDR1 SQVTM and CDR2 ANQGSEA. DNA for the CDR3: TGCAGCGTTGTAGATCCGGTGTCGGAGCCTAACACCGGGGAGCCGTTTTTT. The encoded protein is CSVVDPVSEPNTGEPFF.

The V call is TRBV20-1, the J call TRBJ1-5; D might be TRBD1 (6 bases). Germline V gene lookup returns CDR1 DFQATT and CDR2 SNEGSKA (reference sequence). The CDR3 is 13 amino acids. V gave up 4 bases and J gave up 3 bases, with 10 bases separating them. The CDR3 DNA sequence: TGCAGTGCTACCGGACAGCTCAATCAGCCCCAGCATTTT. This translates into CSATGQLNQPQHF.

The J gene is TRBJ2-7, the V gene TRBV7-3; D is ambiguous. CDR1 is SGHTA, CDR2 FQGTGA, per germline. V lost 5 bases and J 5 bases, leaving 22 bases between the germline ends. The CDR3 runs 16 residues. The CDR3 loop is CASSRWVTLSGDEQYF. Here the CDR3 DNA reads TGTGCCAGCAGCCGTTGGGTGACTCTTTCTGGGGACGAGCAGTACTTC.